Each of the 17 T cell receptor beta chains below was sequenced from the same sample in a study of blood T cell repertoires in COVID-19. Profiled with immunoSEQ multiplex PCR; TCRdb holds only in-frame clones, not every one. In the table there are about 250,000 clones, roughly 83% of which are singletons. Sequenced sample: peripheral blood. Receptors originate from a man older than 75 with acute or convalescent COVID-19.

This chain joins TRBV19 and TRBJ1-2; weak D call: TRBD1 (6 bases). This CDR3 is built from 15 residues. The ends were cut back, 6 bases at V and 6 bases at J, with 20 bases in the middle. In germline, CDR1 is LNHDA, CDR2 SQIVND (reference sequence). The CDR3 DNA reads TGTGCCAGTAGAAAATGGGACACCGGGAGGAATGGCTACACCTTC. It codes for CASRKWDTGRNGYTF.

The CDR3 protein is CASSLRESYGYTF. The CDR3 nucleotides are TGTGCCAGCAGCTTAAGGGAGAGCTATGGCTACACCTTC. The V call is TRBV7-9, the J call TRBJ1-2; D not resolved. Trimming left V 2 bases short and J 4 bases short, with 8 bases between. Germline CDR1 SEHNR, CDR2 FQNEAQ (reference sequence). CDR3 length: 13 residues.

The table lists this clone with many counts. The chain combines TRBV19 with TRBJ1-4; 9 nucleotides line up with TRBD1. The CDR3 spans 17 residues. J was trimmed by 0 bases and V by 5 bases; bases with no gene match: 7. From germline, CDR1 is LNHDA and CDR2 SQIVND (reference sequence). The CDR3 nucleotides read TGTGCCAGTAGTCCCGGGACAGGGTATCCAACTAATGAAAAACTGTTTTTT. It codes for CASSPGTGYPTNEKLFF.

This chain joins TRBV6-6 and TRBJ1-6; tentative D call: TRBD1 (6 bases). Trimming took off 6 bases at V and 8 bases at J, with 14 bases between the two ends. The CDR3 loop spans 14 amino acids. Per germline, CDR1 MNHNY and CDR2 SVGAGI (reference sequence). CDR3 loop: CASSQDSGYSPLHF. Here the CDR3 DNA reads TGTGCCAGCAGCCAGGACAGTGGATATTCACCCCTCCACTTT.

The DNA of the CDR3 is TGTGCCAGCAGCCTCCGGGATTACAATGAGCAGTTCTTC. It encodes CASSLRDYNEQFF. This rearrangement joins TRBV7-2 to TRBJ2-1; D might be TRBD2 (5 bases). Germline V gene data show CDR1 as SGHTA and CDR2 as FQGNSA. With 5 bases removed from V and 4 bases from J, the gap between germline ends came to 9 bases. This CDR3 spans 13 amino acids.

This clone appeared a single time. The rearrangement joins TRBV5-6 to TRBJ1-2; 7 positions match TRBD1. The V segment lost 0 bases and the J segment 6 bases; nucleotides outside the gene matches: 11. The CDR3 totals 16 residues. Germline V gene data show CDR1 as SGHDT and CDR2 as YYEEEE. The CDR3 loop reads CASSLEVGTEPDGYTF. The CDR3 DNA follows: TGTGCCAGCAGCTTGGAGGTGGGGACAGAGCCCGATGGCTACACCTTC.

The rearrangement joins TRBV9 to TRBJ2-3; TRBD1 matches at 7 bases. V trimming: 2 bases; J trimming: 4 bases; junction bases outside the gene matches: 16. The CDR3 has 18 residues. CDR1 is SGDLS and CDR2 is YYNGEE in the germline V gene. The CDR3: CASSVPTGTAEVADTQYF. CDR3 nucleotide sequence: TGTGCCAGCAGCGTTCCGACCGGGACAGCTGAGGTTGCAGATACGCAGTATTTT.

The V gene is TRBV5-4, the J gene TRBJ2-5; 8 bases fit TRBD2. The CDR3 extends over 14 amino acids. Germline CDR1 is SGHNT and CDR2 is YYREEE (reference sequence). V lost 5 bases and J lost 0; bases outside the gene matches: 3. The CDR3 loop is CASRKAGDQETQYF. CDR3 nucleotides: TGTGCCAGCAGGAAAGCGGGAGACCAAGAGACCCAGTACTTC.

J is TRBJ2-7 and V is TRBV18; TRBD1 agrees at 8 bases. Per germline, CDR1 KGHSH and CDR2 LQKENI. This CDR3 region has 14 residues. Germline trimming cut 3 bases from V and 2 bases from J; bases unmatched to any gene: 3. CDR3 in amino acids: CASSPQGATYEQYF. The DNA of the CDR3 is TGTGCCAGCTCACCTCAGGGGGCCACCTACGAGCAGTACTTC. Complete variable domain (other parts from reference TRBV18 and TRBJ2-7): NAGVMQNPRHLVRRRGQEARLRCSPMKGHSHVYWYRQLPEEGLKFMVYLQKENIIDESGMPKERFSAEFPKEGPSILRIQQVVRGDSAAYFCASSPQGATYEQYFGPGTRLTVT.

The chain links TRBV6-5 to TRBJ1-1, with 7 bases fitting TRBD1. This CDR3 spans 14 amino acids. Looked up from germline, CDR1 is MNHEY and CDR2 is SVGAGI. The ends lost 6 bases at V and 1 base at J; junction bases unmatched: 5. CDR3 sequence (DNA): TGTGCCAGCAGGCTACAGGGGTCGAACACTGAAGCTTTCTTT. This sequence encodes CASRLQGSNTEAFF.

The chain employs TRBV6-6 and TRBJ1-5, with TRBD1 as a possible D gene (6 bases). V lost 4 bases and J lost 5, with 12 bases in between. The CDR3 runs 14 residues. Germline CDR1 MNHNY, CDR2 SVGAGI (reference sequence). CDR3 in DNA: TGTGCCAGCAGTTTCGGACAGAGGGATCAGCCCCAGCATTTT. Its protein is CASSFGQRDQPQHF.

J is TRBJ1-1 and V is TRBV6-5; 8 bases match TRBD1. CDR1 and CDR2 from the germline V gene are MNHEY and SVGAGI. This CDR3 region has 15 residues. V was clipped by 6 bases and J by 0 bases; unmatched bases: 6. The CDR3 here is CASSRQGLMNTEAFF. CDR3 in DNA: TGTGCCAGCAGCCGACAGGGGCTTATGAACACTGAAGCTTTCTTT.

The V call is TRBV5-1, the J call TRBJ1-2; 9 nucleotides line up with TRBD1. J gave up 8 bases and V 1 base, and 9 bases lay outside the gene matches. CDR1 is SGHRS and CDR2 is YFSETQ in the germline V gene. There are 15 residues in the CDR3. CDR3 coding DNA: TGCGCCAGCAGCTTGACCGTACAGGGGGCGCGGGGCTACACCTTC. This sequence encodes CASSLTVQGARGYTF. Variable domain in full (rest from reference TRBV5-1 and TRBJ1-2): KAGVTQTPRYLIKTRGQQVTLSCSPISGHRSVSWYQQTPGQGLQFLFEYFSETQRNKGNFPGRFSGRQFSNSRSEMNVSTLELGDSALYLCASSLTVQGARGYTFGSGTRLTVV.

J is TRBJ2-7 and V is TRBV6-1; TRBD1 might be the D (6 bases). V gave up 2 bases and J gave up 4 bases, with 18 bases separating them. CDR1 and CDR2 (germline): MNHNS, SASEGT. The CDR3 runs to 16 residues. In DNA, the CDR3 is TGTGCCAGCAGTGAATATAGGGACAAGGGTCCTTACGAGCAGTACTTC. Encoded protein: CASSEYRDKGPYEQYF.

In its sample, this clone was seen a few times. This chain joins TRBV19 and TRBJ2-1, with TRBD1 matching 7 bases. The CDR3 is 16 residues long. V trimming: 5 bases; J trimming: 1 base; junction bases outside the gene matches: 8. The germline gives CDR1 LNHDA, CDR2 SQIVND (reference sequence). CDR3 protein: CASSLLGGRSYNEQFF. As DNA, the CDR3 is TGTGCCAGTAGTCTCCTAGGGGGCAGGTCCTACAATGAGCAGTTCTTC. The whole variable domain, filled in from reference TRBV19 and TRBJ2-1, reads DGGITQSPKYLFRKEGQNVTLSCEQNLNHDAMYWYRQDPGQGLRLIYYSQIVNDFQKGDIAEGYSVSREKKESFPLTVTSAQKNPTAFYLCASSLLGGRSYNEQFFGPGTRLTVL.

The J gene is TRBJ1-6, the V gene TRBV5-1, with 7 nucleotides matching TRBD1. V lost 4 bases to trimming and J lost 8 bases; unmatched junction nucleotides: 9. This CDR3 region has 15 residues. From germline, CDR1 is SGHRS and CDR2 YFSETQ. Written as DNA, the CDR3 is TGCGCCAGCAGCCCTCATACAGGGGCGGATTCACCCCTCCACTTT. Its translation is CASSPHTGADSPLHF.

This chain joins TRBV27 and TRBJ1-6, with 8 bases lining up with TRBD1. This CDR3 contains 16 residues. The J segment lost 9 bases and the V segment lost 4 bases, leaving 11 bases of the junction unmatched. Germline CDR1 MNHEY, CDR2 SMNVEV (reference sequence). The CDR3 DNA sequence: TGTGCCAGCAGTTCGGGAGGACAGGGTTTAGGTTCACCCCTCCACTTT. Protein: CASSSGGQGLGSPLHF.